Shown below are 27 T cell receptor beta chains from a single sample sequenced in a study of T-cell reconstitution after alpha-beta-depleted transplantation in children. Unique molecular identifiers were used in preparing the TCRbeta library. TCRdb called the PCR reads again in MiXCR, with one record for every CDR3 protein. The top ten hold 0.65% to 0.9% of the sample, which has approximately 650,000 distinct CDR3 sequences, approximately 14% seen once. This sample comprised PBMCs, obtained before TCRalphabeta/CD19-depleted stem cell transplant. The receptor source for this set is a girl aged 2-15 years with congenital amegakaryocytic thrombocytopenia, due to receive a stem cell transplant.

This clonotype was seen repeatedly, ten times or more. The V call is TRBV7-2, the J call TRBJ2-1; 7 nucleotides agree with TRBD2. Unmatched junction bases numbered 5, after V lost 6 bases and J lost 0 bases. Germline CDR1 and CDR2: SGHTA and FQGNSA. CDR3 length: 15 residues. The CDR3 here is CASRYGGSSYNEQFF. In nucleotides, the CDR3 is TGTGCCAGCAGATATGGCGGGAGCTCCTACAATGAGCAGTTCTTC. Based on the CDR3 plus reference TRBV7-2 and TRBJ2-1, the full variable domain is GAGVSQSPSNKVTEKGKDVELRCDPISGHTALYWYRQSLGQGLEFLIYFQGNSAPDKSGLPSDRFSAERTGGSVSTLTIQRTQQEDSAVYLCASRYGGSSYNEQFFGPGTRLTVL.

There are a few counts of this clonotype. The chain uses TRBV10-3 and TRBJ2-3; 10 bases match TRBD2. This CDR3 is 17 amino acids long. Per germline, CDR1 ENHRY and CDR2 SYGVKD. V lost 1 base and J lost 2; bases outside the gene matches: 6. In DNA, the CDR3 is TGTGCCATCAGTGAGTTGCCTAGCGGGAGCAACACAGATACGCAGTATTTT. Translation gives CAISELPSGSNTDTQYF.

This clonotype was found a few times. CDR3 DNA: TGTGCCACACTCTGGGAACTAGCGGTCGAGCAGTACTTC. It yields the protein CATLWELAVEQYF. This rearrangement joins TRBV6-1 to TRBJ2-7, with 8 bases lining up with TRBD2. This CDR3 region has 13 residues. Trimming at V came to 10 bases and at J to 6 bases, leaving 11 bases not matched to a gene. The germline CDR1 and CDR2 sequences are MNHNS and SASEGT.

This chain connects TRBV20-1 to TRBJ2-5, with D hard to call. Trimming shortened V by 1 base and J by 5 bases, and 11 bases separated the two germline ends. Germline V gene data show CDR1 as DFQATT and CDR2 as SNEGSKA (reference sequence). This CDR3 has 13 amino acids. CDR3 DNA sequence: TGCAGTGCTAGAGGTATCGGAGTCGAGACCCAGTACTTC. Translated: CSARGIGVETQYF.

At least ten counts were recorded for this clonotype. The V and J genes are TRBV20-1 and TRBJ2-5; TRBD2 aligns across 7 bases. Germline assignment: CDR1 DFQATT and CDR2 SNEGSKA (reference sequence). Unmatched junction bases numbered 2, after V lost 1 base and J lost 3 bases. The CDR3 has 13 residues. The CDR3 DNA follows: TGCAGTGCTAGAGTCGGGACTAAAGAGACCCAGTACTTC. Translating gives CSARVGTKETQYF.

The rearrangement uses TRBV5-6 and TRBJ1-2; D is perhaps TRBD1 (5 bases). The V end was cut by 1 base, the J end by 8 bases, with 15 bases between. Germline CDR1 reads SGHDT; CDR2 reads YYEEEE. The CDR3 runs to 14 residues. Here the CDR3 reads CASSLFGGSVGYTF. In DNA, the CDR3 is TGTGCCAGCAGCTTGTTTGGGGGTTCTGTCGGCTACACCTTC.

V is TRBV5-1 and J is TRBJ2-1; 10 bases match TRBD1. There are 12 residues in the CDR3. The germline CDR1 and CDR2 sequences are SGHRS and YFSETQ. Trimming removed 4 bases from V and 8 bases from J; junction bases left unmatched: 0. CDR3 in amino acids: CASSGTGDEQFF. The CDR3, as DNA: TGCGCCAGCAGCGGGACAGGGGATGAGCAGTTCTTC.

This clonotype was detected many times. This chain's CDR3 is CASSFIQYTQYF. The CDR3 DNA sequence: TGTGCCAGCAGTTTTATCCAATATACGCAGTATTTT. The V call is TRBV28, the J call TRBJ2-3; D gene ambiguous. Trimming stripped 3 bases from V and 7 bases from J, with 8 bases between. Germline V CDR1 and CDR2: MDHEN, SYDVKM. The CDR3 runs 12 residues.

This clonotype was counted many times. The J gene is TRBJ1-2, the V gene TRBV5-1; D gene ambiguous. V was clipped by 0 bases and J by 0 bases, with 18 bases between them. CDR3 length: 18 amino acids. CDR1 and CDR2 from the germline V gene are SGHRS and YFSETQ. The CDR3 is CASSLDLRLAAANYGYTF. In DNA, the CDR3 is TGCGCCAGCAGCTTGGATCTCCGGTTGGCAGCTGCTAACTATGGCTACACCTTC.

Many counts were recorded for this clonotype. DNA of the CDR3: TGCAGTGCTAGAGATGCGTTAGTATACAATGAGCAGTTCTTC. It encodes CSARDALVYNEQFF. V gene TRBV20-1 combines with J gene TRBJ2-1; D is undetermined. The germline V and J ends were trimmed by 0 bases and 4 bases, with 10 bases remaining between them. The V gene's germline CDR1 is DFQATT and CDR2 SNEGSKA (reference sequence). CDR3 length: 14 residues.

The chain links TRBV24-1 to TRBJ2-2, with TRBD2 as a possible D gene (6 bases). The CDR3 loop spans 17 amino acids. Deletions cut 6 bases from V and 0 bases from J, with 16 bases between. Per germline, CDR1 KGHDR and CDR2 SFDVKD. The CDR3 nucleotides read TGTGCCACCAGTCAGATCGGGGGTCGAGCGAACACCGGGGAGCTGTTTTTT. Residues: CATSQIGGRANTGELFF.

This clonotype turned up a few times. The chain uses TRBV7-7 and TRBJ2-1; the D is unclear. Between the trimmed V and J ends, which lost 5 bases and 6 bases, there was a span of 11 bases. The length of the CDR3 is 13 residues. The germline gives CDR1 SSHAT, CDR2 FNYEAQ (reference sequence). CDR3 region: CASSHSPSNEQFF. The CDR3 region has the DNA TGTGCCAGCAGCCACTCCCCCTCCAATGAGCAGTTCTTC.

A remark on this clonotype: A read error may explain this, as a much larger clone is one base away. The J gene is TRBJ2-3, the V gene TRBV20-1, with D tentatively TRBD2 (5 bases). Germline V gene lookup returns CDR1 DFQATT and CDR2 SNEGSKA (reference sequence). The CDR3 length is 13 residues. V lost 6 bases to trimming and J lost 5 bases, with 15 bases between them. The CDR3 region has the DNA TGCAGTGCCCCAAGGCCGGGGATAGATACGCAGTATTTT. This sequence encodes CSAPRPGIDTQYF.

This clonotype has at least ten counts. The chain uses TRBV15 and TRBJ2-1; 13 nucleotides match TRBD2. Looked up from germline, CDR1 is LNHNV and CDR2 is YYDKDF (reference sequence). J gave up 4 bases and V 1 base, and 4 bases lay outside the gene matches. CDR3 length equals 17 residues. CDR3 protein: CATSRARTSGRYNEQFF. The DNA for the CDR3 is TGTGCCACCAGCAGAGCTAGGACTAGCGGGAGATACAATGAGCAGTTCTTC.

In this sample, this clonotype turned up many times. This sequence joins TRBV4-2 and TRBJ1-2; 7 nucleotides match TRBD1. From germline, CDR1 is LGHNA and CDR2 YNFKEQ. After removal of 0 bases from V and 10 bases from J, the junction contained 5 bases not matched to a gene. The CDR3 spans 13 residues. DNA for the CDR3: TGTGCCAGCAGCCAAGATGCCGGGACAGACTACACCTTC. Its protein product is CASSQDAGTDYTF.

This clonotype has a count of ten or more. The chain has TRBV20-1 and TRBJ1-5; the D is unclear. The CDR3 extends over 12 amino acids. The V gene's germline CDR1 is DFQATT and CDR2 SNEGSKA (reference sequence). The ends were cut back, 3 bases at V and 0 bases at J, with 3 bases in the middle. CDR3 in amino acids: CSASRSNQPQHF. The DNA for the CDR3 is TGCAGTGCTAGTCGTAGCAATCAGCCCCAGCATTTT.

The chain employs TRBV29-1 and TRBJ1-3, with D unresolved. The CDR3 spans 13 residues. Trimming pared 6 bases from V and 12 bases from J, leaving 21 bases between. Germline V gene lookup returns CDR1 SQVTM and CDR2 ANQGSEA. CDR3 sequence reads: CSVALNGFRGIYF. CDR3 DNA: TGCAGCGTAGCCTTGAATGGGTTCCGGGGCATATATTTT. The entire variable domain, with the rest obtained from reference TRBV29-1 and TRBJ1-3, is as follows: SAVISQKPSRDICQRGTSLTIQCQVDSQVTMMFWYRQQPGQSLTLIATANQGSEATYESGFVIDKFPISRPNLTFSTLTVSNMSPEDSSIYLCSVALNGFRGIYFGEGSWLTVV.

This clonotype was seen at least ten times. The chain has TRBV5-1 and TRBJ1-1, with unresolved D. Trimming removed 3 bases at V and 1 base at J, with 7 bases between. Germline V gene lookup returns CDR1 SGHRS and CDR2 YFSETQ. CDR3 length: 13 residues. The CDR3 here is CASSSAGNTEAFF. In DNA form, the CDR3 reads TGCGCCAGCAGCTCCGCCGGGAACACTGAAGCTTTCTTT. The whole variable domain, remainder taken from reference TRBV5-1 and TRBJ1-1, is KAGVTQTPRYLIKTRGQQVTLSCSPISGHRSVSWYQQTPGQGLQFLFEYFSETQRNKGNFPGRFSGRQFSNSRSEMNVSTLELGDSALYLCASSSAGNTEAFFGQGTRLTVV.

This clonotype was counted ten times or more. The rearrangement joins TRBV12-3 or TRBV12-4 to TRBJ1-5; D not resolved. The CDR3 is 12 amino acids. Trimming took 6 bases from V and 5 from J, leaving 8 bases between them. The CDR3 sequence: CASSTRYQPQHF. The CDR3 coding sequence is TGTGCCAGCAGCACACGGTATCAGCCCCAGCATTTT.

This clonotype has ten or more counts. The genes are TRBV10-3 and TRBJ2-3; D is possibly TRBD1 (6 bases). The CDR3 loop spans 12 amino acids. Germline V lookup: CDR1 ENHRY, CDR2 SYGVKD. Trimming took off 10 bases at V and 5 bases at J, with 13 bases between the two ends. The CDR3 nucleotides read TGTGCCACTGCCCTAGGGGGAGATACGCAGTATTTT. It encodes CATALGGDTQYF.

The table lists this clonotype with a few counts. V is TRBV20-1 and J is TRBJ2-1; the D is unclear. Trimming removed 0 bases from V and 9 bases from J, with 12 bases in between. CDR1 is DFQATT, CDR2 SNEGSKA, per germline (reference sequence). This CDR3 spans 13 amino acids. For the CDR3, the DNA is TGCAGTGCTAGAGATCGGTACGTGGGTGAGCAGTTCTTC. Protein: CSARDRYVGEQFF.

The chain is built from TRBV30 and TRBJ2-7; D is possibly TRBD2 (5 bases). Deletions cut 0 bases from V and 2 bases from J, with 8 bases between. The CDR3 extends over 13 amino acids. The V gene's germline CDR1 is GTSNPN and CDR2 SVGIG (reference sequence). This chain's CDR3 is CAWSVGSTYEQYF. CDR3 nucleotides: TGTGCCTGGAGTGTAGGGAGCACCTACGAGCAGTACTTC.

This clonotype was found many times. In DNA form, the CDR3 reads TGCGCCATCCCAGGCACGAAAACCTACGAGCAGTACTTC. It encodes CAIPGTKTYEQYF. J is TRBJ2-7 and V is TRBV29-1; D is unclear. The CDR3 spans 13 residues. Germline V CDR1 and CDR2: SQVTM, ANQGSEA.

This clonotype was found many times. The V and J genes are TRBV20-1 and TRBJ2-5, with 13 bases matching TRBD2. The CDR3 contains 16 residues. CDR1 is DFQATT, CDR2 SNEGSKA, per germline (reference sequence). The V gene end was trimmed by 5 bases and the J gene end by 1 base; junction bases not matched to a gene: 7. The DNA of the CDR3 is TGCAGTGCTCAAGGGACTAGCGGGAACATCCAAGAGACCCAGTACTTC. This translates into CSAQGTSGNIQETQYF.

This clonotype was observed a few times. The V call is TRBV28, the J call TRBJ2-2; TRBD2 matches at 7 bases. V lost 6 bases to trimming and J lost 0 bases; unmatched junction nucleotides: 10. Germline assignment: CDR1 MDHEN and CDR2 SYDVKM. This CDR3 is 17 amino acids long. The CDR3 DNA reads as TGTGCCAGCAGCTCATACCGGGACTATACGAACACCGGGGAGCTGTTTTTT. This translates into CASSSYRDYTNTGELFF.

The chain combines TRBV20-1 with TRBJ2-1; 7 bases fit TRBD2. The J segment lost 3 bases and the V segment lost 0 bases, leaving 8 bases of the junction unmatched. This CDR3 is 16 amino acids long. Germline V gene lookup returns CDR1 DFQATT and CDR2 SNEGSKA (reference sequence). The CDR3 nucleotides are TGCAGTGCTAGAGATCCGGCTAGCGGAATCTACAATGAGCAGTTCTTC. Its protein is CSARDPASGIYNEQFF.

Only a few counts were recorded for this clonotype. The CDR3 protein is CSVDTASGSWETQYF. CDR3 DNA sequence: TGCAGCGTTGACACCGCTAGCGGGAGTTGGGAGACCCAGTACTTC. The rearrangement joins TRBV29-1 to TRBJ2-5; 10 positions agree with TRBD2. Germline CDR1 SQVTM, CDR2 ANQGSEA. The V and J ends lost 3 bases and 5 bases, in that order; junction bases with no gene match: 9. The CDR3 consists of 15 residues.